This TCR beta chain was observed in a study of T cell responses to AZD1222 COVID-19 vaccine (dated by TCRdb to the early 2020s). Background on the whole study: Because spike-specific TCR depth and breadth did not differ between the two schedules, AZD1222 recipients who got a second dose at roughly 4 weeks were pooled with those who got a second dose at roughly 12 weeks. A total of under 250 trial participants underwent TCR sequencing, of whom roughly 210 had received two doses of AZD1222 and roughly 26 had received two doses of the MenACWY control vaccine. Trial participants were enrolled by age into subgroups of 18-55, 56-69 and 70-plus years, and around 150, 28 and 57 TCR-sequenced participants, respectively, were included in these subgroups. What the authors observed across the whole study: Conclusions about previously exposed vaccinees are limited, since just 6 or 7 AZD1222 recipients were seropositive for SARS-CoV-2 at baseline. Participants were mostly white British and included more females than males, and it was suggested by the authors that clonal diversity may have been underestimated. Because no day 14 peak-response samples were available, repertoires were characterized only after the peak T cell response. Vaccine-associated CD4 TCRs spanned the whole spike protein, with dominant responses in regions 160-218 and 743-854. In the small 56-69-year group, the increase in depth fell short of significance, most likely because of low power. Nearly half of unique spike-specific TCRs reportedly recognized epitopes outside regions mutated in the B.1.351 and B.1.1.7 variants. A significant rise in spike-specific TCR breadth and depth was observed after two AZD1222 doses relative to day 0 and relative to MenACWY recipients.

The CDR3 regions of human TCRbeta chains were analyzed by immunosequencing. On the study's bioinformatics: TCRs in the repertoires were compared against a reference library of SARS-CoV-2-specific TCRs that had been generated with the MIRA antigen-specificity platform. Breadth was defined as the fraction of unique TCRs that were SARS-CoV-2-associated, and depth was defined as the fraction of total T cells that were SARS-CoV-2-associated. Using the MIRA data, each spike-specific TCR was mapped to the spike region that the TCR reacts to and placed in a CD4 or CD8 class. Log10-transformed breadth and depth values were compared by one-way ANOVA with Sidak's multiple comparisons tests. TCRdb mirrors the immuneACCESS table, restricted to in-frame sequences. Some clones are absent from its copies; in checked studies, under half trace to an unresolved V gene, and the reason for the others is unknown. The V and J calls and clone size were taken over from that table, and D and trimming were inferred from the DNA. For this sample the table gives under 110,000 clones, of which 90% were detected only once. The ten largest clonotypes hold 1.3% of the sample.

Concerning this clone: No cognate antigen has been identified for it. Nothing much larger sits one base from this clone, and base qualities are not available.

The CDR3 runs 17 amino acids, cysteine and phenylalanine included. Kept here is only the CDR3 DNA, which spans 51 bases and is read in frame from base 1. From the germline V gene (reference sequence), CDR1 is MNHEY and CDR2 is SMNVEV. The germline V and J ends show losses of 2 bases and 2 bases respectively, and no gene match explains 8 bases of the junction. Reading the label with the study, this specimen's time point is: baseline before first vaccination. Vaccinee samples were obtained from the UK trials COV001 and COV002, which included a single-blind randomized controlled phase 2/3 trial of AZD1222 (ChAdOx1 nCoV-19) in healthy adults. For TCRbeta chain sequencing, PBMC samples were collected from trial participants at day 0 and at day 28 after the second dose.

The rearranged segments are TRBV27 and TRBJ2-3, with 9 central nucleotides matching TRBD2. The source is an adult in good health. The specimen was peripheral blood, collected on day 0 of AZD1222 vaccination. The bases read TGTGCCAGCAGTTTAAGAGCTAGCGGGGTTAACACAGATACGCAGTATTTT. Translation gives CASSLRASGVNTDTQYF.